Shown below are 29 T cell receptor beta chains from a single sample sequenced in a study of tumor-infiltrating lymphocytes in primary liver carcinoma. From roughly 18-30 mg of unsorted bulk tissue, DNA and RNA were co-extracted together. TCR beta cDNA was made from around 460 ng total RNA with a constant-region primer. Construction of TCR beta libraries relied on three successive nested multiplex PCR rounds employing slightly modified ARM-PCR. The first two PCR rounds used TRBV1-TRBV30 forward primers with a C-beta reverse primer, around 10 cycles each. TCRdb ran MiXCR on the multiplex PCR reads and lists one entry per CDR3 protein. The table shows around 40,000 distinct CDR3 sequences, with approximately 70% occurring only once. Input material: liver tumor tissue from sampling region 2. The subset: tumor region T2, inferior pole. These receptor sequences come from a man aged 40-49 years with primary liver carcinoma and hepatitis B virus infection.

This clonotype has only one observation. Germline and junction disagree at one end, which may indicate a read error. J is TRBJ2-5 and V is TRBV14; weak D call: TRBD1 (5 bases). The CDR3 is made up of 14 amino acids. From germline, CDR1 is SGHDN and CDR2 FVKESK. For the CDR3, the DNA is TGTGCCAGCAGCCCGACCTTGGGGCTGGAGATCCAGTACTTC. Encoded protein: CASSPTLGLEIQYF.

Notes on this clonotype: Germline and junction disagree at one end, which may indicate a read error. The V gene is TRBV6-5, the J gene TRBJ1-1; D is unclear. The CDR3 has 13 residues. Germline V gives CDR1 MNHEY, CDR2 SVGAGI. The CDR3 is CASCYSGITEAFF. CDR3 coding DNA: TGTGCCAGCTGTTACTCGGGGATCACTGAAGCTTTCTTT.

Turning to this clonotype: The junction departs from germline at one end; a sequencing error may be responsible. Here the CDR3 reads CSVEAEGGRAETQYF. The CDR3 region has the DNA TGCAGCGTTGAAGCGGAGGGGGGGCGAGCAGAGACCCAATACTTC. The J gene is TRBJ2-5, the V gene TRBV29-1; D possibly corresponds to TRBD2 (7 bases). The CDR3 contains 15 residues. Germline V CDR1 and CDR2: SQVTM, ANQGSEA.

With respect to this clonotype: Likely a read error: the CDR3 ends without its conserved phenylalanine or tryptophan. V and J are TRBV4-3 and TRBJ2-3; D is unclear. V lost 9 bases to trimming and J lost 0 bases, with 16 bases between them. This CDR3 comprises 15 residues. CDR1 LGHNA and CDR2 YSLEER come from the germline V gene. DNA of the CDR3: TGCGCCAGGGGCCTTGGGTCTCTAAGCACAGATACGCAGTATTTG. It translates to CARGLGSLSTDTQYL.

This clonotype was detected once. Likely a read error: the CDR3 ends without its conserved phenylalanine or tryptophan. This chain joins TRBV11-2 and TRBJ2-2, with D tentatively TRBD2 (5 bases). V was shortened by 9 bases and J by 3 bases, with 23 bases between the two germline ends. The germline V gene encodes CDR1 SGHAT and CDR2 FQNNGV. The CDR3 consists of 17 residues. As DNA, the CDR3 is TGTGCCAGTACCTTAGATCATCGGGGTAGGGACACCGGGGAGCTGTTTATT. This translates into CASTLDHRGRDTGELFI.

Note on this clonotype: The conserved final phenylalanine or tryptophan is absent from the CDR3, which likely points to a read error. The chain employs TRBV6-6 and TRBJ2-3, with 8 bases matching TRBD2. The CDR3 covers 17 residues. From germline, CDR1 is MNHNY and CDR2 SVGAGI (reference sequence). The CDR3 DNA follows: TGTGCTAGCAGTTCCCTGGGTTTAGCGGGGAGCACAGATACGCAGTATTCT. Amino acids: CASSSLGLAGSTDTQYS.

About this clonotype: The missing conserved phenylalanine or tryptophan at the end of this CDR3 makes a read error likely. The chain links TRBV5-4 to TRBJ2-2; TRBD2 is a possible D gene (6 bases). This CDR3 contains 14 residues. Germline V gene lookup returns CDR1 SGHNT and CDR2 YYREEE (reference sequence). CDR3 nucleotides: TGTGCCAGCAGCTTTGATGAGCGCACCGGGGGGCTGTTTTCT. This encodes CASSFDERTGGLFS.

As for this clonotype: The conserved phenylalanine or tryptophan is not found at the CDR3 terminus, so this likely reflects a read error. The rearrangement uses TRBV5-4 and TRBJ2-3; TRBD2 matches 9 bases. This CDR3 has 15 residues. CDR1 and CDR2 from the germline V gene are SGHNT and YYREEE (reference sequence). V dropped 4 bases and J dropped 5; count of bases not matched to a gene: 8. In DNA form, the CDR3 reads TGTGCCAGCAGCCTTCTCCGGCGGGAGGGAGATACGCAGTATTAT. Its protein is CASSLLRREGDTQYY.

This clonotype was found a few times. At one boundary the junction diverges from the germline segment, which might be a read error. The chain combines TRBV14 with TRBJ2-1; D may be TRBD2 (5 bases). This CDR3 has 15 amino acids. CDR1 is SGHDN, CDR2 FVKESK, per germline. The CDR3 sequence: CASSTVGGNYNAQFF. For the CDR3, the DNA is TGTGCCAGCAGCACGGTAGGAGGAAACTACAATGCGCAGTTCTTC.

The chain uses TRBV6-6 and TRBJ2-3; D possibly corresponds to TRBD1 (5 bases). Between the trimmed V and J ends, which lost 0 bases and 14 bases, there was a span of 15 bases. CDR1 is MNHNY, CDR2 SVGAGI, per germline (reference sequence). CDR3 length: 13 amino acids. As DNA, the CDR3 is TGTGCCAGCAGTTACTCAACGACAGATACATGGTATTTT. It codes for CASSYSTTDTWYF.

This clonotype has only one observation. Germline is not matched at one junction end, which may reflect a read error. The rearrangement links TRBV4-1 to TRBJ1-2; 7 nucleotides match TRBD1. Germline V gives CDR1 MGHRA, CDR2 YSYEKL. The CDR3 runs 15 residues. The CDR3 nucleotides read TGCGCCAGGAGCCCTGTTGACAGGGACTCCTATGACTACACCTTC. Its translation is CARSPVDRDSYDYTF.

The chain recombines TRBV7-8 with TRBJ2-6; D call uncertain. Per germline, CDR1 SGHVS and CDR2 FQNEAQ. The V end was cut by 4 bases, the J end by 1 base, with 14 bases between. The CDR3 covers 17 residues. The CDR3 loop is CASSSTVTHSGANVLTF. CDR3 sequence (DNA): TGTGCCAGCAGCTCTACGGTAACGCATTCTGGGGCCAACGTCCTGACTTTC.

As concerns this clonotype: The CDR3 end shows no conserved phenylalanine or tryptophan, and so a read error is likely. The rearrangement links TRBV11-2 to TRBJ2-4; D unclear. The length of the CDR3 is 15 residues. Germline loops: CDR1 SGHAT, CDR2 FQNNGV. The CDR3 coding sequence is TGTGCCAGCACCACTTCGGTGGTAGCCAAAAACATCCAGTACCTC. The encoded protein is CASTTSVVAKNIQYL.

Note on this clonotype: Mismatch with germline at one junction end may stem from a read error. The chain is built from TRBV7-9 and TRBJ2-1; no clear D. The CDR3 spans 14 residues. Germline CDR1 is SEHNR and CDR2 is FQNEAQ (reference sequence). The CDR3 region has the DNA TGTGCCAGCAGCTTATCACTCCCTAGTCATAAGCAGCTCTTC. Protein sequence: CASSLSLPSHKQLF. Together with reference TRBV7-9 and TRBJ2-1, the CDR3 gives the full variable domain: DTGVSQNPRHKITKRGQNVTFRCDPISEHNRLYWYRQTLGQGPEFLTYFQNEAQLEKSRLLSDRFSAERPKGSFSTLEIQRTEQGDSAMYLCASSLSLPSHKQLFGPGTRLTVL.

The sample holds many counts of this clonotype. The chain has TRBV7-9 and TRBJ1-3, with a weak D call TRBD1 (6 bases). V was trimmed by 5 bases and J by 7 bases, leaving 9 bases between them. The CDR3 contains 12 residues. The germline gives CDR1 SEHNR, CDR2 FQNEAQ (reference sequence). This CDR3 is CASSQGGNTIYF. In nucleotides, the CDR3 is TGTGCCAGCAGCCAAGGGGGGAACACCATATATTTT.

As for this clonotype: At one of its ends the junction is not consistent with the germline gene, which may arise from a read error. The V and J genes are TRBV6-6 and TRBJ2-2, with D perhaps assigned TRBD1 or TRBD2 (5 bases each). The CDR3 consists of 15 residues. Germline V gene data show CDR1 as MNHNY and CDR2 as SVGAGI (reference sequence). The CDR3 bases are TGTGCCAGTAGTTACGGCAAGGGGCACACCGGGGAGCCGTTTTTT. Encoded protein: CASSYGKGHTGEPFF.

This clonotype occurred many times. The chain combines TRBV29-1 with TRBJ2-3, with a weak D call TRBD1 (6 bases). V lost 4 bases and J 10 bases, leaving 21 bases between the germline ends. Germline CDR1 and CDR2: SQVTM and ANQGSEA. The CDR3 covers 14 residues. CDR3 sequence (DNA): TGCAGCGTTGTTAGTGGGGGCTCCATTGGGGCGCAGTATTTT. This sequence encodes CSVVSGGSIGAQYF.

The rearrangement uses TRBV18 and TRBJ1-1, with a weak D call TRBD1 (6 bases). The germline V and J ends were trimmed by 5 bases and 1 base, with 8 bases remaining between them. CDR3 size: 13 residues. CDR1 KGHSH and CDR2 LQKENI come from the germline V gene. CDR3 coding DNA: TGTGCCAGCTCAAGACAGGCGAACACTGAAGCTTTCTTT. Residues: CASSRQANTEAFF.

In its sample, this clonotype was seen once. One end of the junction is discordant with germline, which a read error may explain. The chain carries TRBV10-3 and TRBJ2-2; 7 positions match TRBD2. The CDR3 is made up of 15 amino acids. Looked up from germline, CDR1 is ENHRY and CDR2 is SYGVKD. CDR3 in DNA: TGTACCATCAAACAAACGGGAGGGAACACCGGGGAGCTGTTTTTT. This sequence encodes CTIKQTGGNTGELFF.

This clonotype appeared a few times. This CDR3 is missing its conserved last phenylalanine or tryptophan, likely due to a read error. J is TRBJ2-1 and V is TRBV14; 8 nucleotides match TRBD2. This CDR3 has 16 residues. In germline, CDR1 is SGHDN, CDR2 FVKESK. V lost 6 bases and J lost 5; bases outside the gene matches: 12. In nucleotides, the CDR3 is TGTGCCAGCAGTGCAGTAGCGGGATGCGTAAACAATGAGCAGTTCCTC. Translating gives CASSAVAGCVNNEQFL.

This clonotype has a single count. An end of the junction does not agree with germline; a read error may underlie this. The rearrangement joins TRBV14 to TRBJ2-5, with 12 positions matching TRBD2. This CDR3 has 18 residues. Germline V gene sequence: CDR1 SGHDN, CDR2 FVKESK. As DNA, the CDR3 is TGTGCCTGCAGCCTGTGCAAAGGACTAGCGGGACGCGGAGAGACCCAGTACTTC. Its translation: CACSLCKGLAGRGETQYF. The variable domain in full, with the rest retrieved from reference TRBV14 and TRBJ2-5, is EAGVTQFPSHSVIEKGQTVTLRCDPISGHDNLYWYRRVMGKEIKFLLHFVKESKQDESGMPNNRFLAERTGGTYSTLKVQPAELEDSGVYFCACSLCKGLAGRGETQYFGPGTRLLVL.

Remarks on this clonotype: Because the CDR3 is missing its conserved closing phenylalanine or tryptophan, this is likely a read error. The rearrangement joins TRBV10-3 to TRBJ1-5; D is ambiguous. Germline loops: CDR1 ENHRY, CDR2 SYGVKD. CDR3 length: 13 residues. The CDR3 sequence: CAISESTGQPQHY. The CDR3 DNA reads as TGCGCCATCAGTGAGTCGACGGGTCAGCCCCAGCATTAT.

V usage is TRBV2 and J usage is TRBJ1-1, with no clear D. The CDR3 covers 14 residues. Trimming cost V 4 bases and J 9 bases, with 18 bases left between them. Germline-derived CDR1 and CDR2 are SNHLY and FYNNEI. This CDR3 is CASSVLSLRVKAFF. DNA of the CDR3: TGTGCCAGCAGTGTCCTCTCCCTAAGGGTTAAAGCTTTCTTT.

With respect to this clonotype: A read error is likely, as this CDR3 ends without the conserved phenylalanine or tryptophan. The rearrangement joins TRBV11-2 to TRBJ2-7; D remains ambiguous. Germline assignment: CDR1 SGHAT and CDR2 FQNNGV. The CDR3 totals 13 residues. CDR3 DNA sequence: TGTACCAGTAGCTTAGATCTTGGGTTCGAGCAGTACTAC. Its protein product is CTSSLDLGFEQYY.

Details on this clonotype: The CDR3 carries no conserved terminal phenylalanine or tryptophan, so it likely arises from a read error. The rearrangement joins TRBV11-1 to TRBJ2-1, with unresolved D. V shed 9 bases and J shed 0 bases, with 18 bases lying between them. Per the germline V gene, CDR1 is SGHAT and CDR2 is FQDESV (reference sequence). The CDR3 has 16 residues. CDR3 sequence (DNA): TGTGCCAGTACCCTGAACGTCCTGAGCTCCTACAATGAGCAGTTCTTA. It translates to CASTLNVLSSYNEQFL.

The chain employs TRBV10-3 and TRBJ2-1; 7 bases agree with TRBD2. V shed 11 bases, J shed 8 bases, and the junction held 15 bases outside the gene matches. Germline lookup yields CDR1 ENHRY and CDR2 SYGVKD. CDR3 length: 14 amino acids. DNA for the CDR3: TGTGCCGCTACCTCTGTGACTAGCTTCCATGAGCAGTTCTTC. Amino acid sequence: CAATSVTSFHEQFF.

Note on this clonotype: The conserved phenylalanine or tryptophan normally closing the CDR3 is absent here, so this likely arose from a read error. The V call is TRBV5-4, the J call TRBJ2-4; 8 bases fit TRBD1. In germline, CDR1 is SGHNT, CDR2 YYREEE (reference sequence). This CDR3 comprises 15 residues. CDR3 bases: TGTGCCAGTAGCTTGGGGGCAGGGGGCGTGGACATTCAGTACTTA. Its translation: CASSLGAGGVDIQYL.

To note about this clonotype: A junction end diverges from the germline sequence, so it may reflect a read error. CDR3 in amino acids: CASSLGASEQGTQNF. The DNA for the CDR3 is TGTGCCAGCAGCTTAGGGGCTAGCGAACAAGGGACCCAGAACTTC. This chain connects TRBV11-2 to TRBJ2-5; a possible D gene is TRBD2 (6 bases). CDR1 is SGHAT, CDR2 FQNNGV, per germline. CDR3 length: 15 residues.

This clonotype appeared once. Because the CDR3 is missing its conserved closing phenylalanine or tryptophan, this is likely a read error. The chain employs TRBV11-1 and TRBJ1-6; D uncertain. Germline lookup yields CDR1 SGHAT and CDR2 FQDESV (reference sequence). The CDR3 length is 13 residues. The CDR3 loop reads CASSRALVSPLHL. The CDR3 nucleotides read TGTGCTAGCAGCCGGGCACTGGTTTCACCCCTCCACCTT.